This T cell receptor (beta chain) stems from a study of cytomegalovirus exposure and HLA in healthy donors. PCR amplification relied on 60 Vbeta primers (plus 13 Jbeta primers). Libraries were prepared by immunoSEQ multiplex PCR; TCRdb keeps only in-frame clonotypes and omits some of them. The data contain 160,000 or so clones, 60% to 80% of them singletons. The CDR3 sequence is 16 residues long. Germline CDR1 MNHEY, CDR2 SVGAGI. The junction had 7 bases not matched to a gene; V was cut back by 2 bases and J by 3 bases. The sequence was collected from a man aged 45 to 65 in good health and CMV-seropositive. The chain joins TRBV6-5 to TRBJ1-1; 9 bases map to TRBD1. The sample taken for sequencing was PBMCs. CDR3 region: CASSYRYDRGDTEAFF. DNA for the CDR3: TGTGCCAGCAGTTACAGATACGACAGGGGGGACACTGAAGCTTTCTTT.